The 30 T cell receptor beta chains presented below share a single source sample, sequenced in a study of T cell responses to AZD1222 COVID-19 vaccine. Sequenced by immunoSEQ multiplex PCR; TCRdb stores in-frame clones only, minus some. Among around 130,000 clones listed, roughly 89% were seen once. The sequences come from peripheral blood, collected on day 0 of AZD1222 vaccination. The receptors here all came from an adult in good health.

The V and J genes are TRBV21-1 and TRBJ1-4. TRBV21-1 is a pseudogene. This CDR3 spans 13 amino acids. This chain's CDR3 is CASSKAGGEKLFF. The CDR3 DNA follows: TGTGCCAGCAGCAAAGCCGGGGGTGAAAAACTGTTTTTT.

The rearrangement links TRBV9 to TRBJ1-1; D is perhaps TRBD1 (6 bases). V was shortened by 6 bases and J by 4 bases, with 16 bases between the two germline ends. Germline V lookup: CDR1 SGDLS, CDR2 YYNGEE. This CDR3 spans 14 amino acids. CDR3 residues: CASTKHPGATEAFF. DNA for the CDR3: TGTGCCAGCACCAAACATCCAGGGGCCACTGAAGCTTTCTTT.

The gene calls are TRBV7-9 and TRBJ2-1, with TRBD2 identical over 13 bases. The CDR3 runs to 16 residues. Germline loops: CDR1 SEHNR, CDR2 FQNEAQ (reference sequence). The V gene end was trimmed by 5 bases and the J gene end by 8 bases; junction bases not matched to a gene: 9. CDR3 sequence: CASSARGTSGMDEQFF. The CDR3 nucleotides are TGTGCCAGCAGCGCCCGAGGGACTAGCGGGATGGATGAGCAGTTCTTC.

The chain is built from TRBV7-9 and TRBJ1-2; 11 bases align to TRBD1. This CDR3 is 15 amino acids long. With 5 bases clipped from V and 4 bases from J, the junction kept 6 bases outside the gene matches. Germline CDR1 SEHNR, CDR2 FQNEAQ (reference sequence). The CDR3 here is CASSGKDRGPYGYTF. As DNA, the CDR3 is TGTGCCAGCAGCGGAAAGGACAGGGGGCCCTATGGCTACACCTTC.

This clone was counted a single time. The V gene is TRBV7-9, the J gene TRBJ1-1; 9 bases match TRBD1. V lost 9 bases, J lost 5 bases, and 7 bases stayed unmatched. This CDR3 contains 13 residues. CDR1 and CDR2 (germline): SEHNR, FQNEAQ (reference sequence). The CDR3 DNA sequence: TGTGCCAGTACGACAGGGGGGAGGACTGAAGCTTTCTTT. It is translated as CASTTGGRTEAFF.

The V call is TRBV20-1, the J call TRBJ1-5; D gene uncertain. With 6 bases removed from V and 7 bases from J, the gap between germline ends came to 10 bases. The CDR3 runs 11 residues. Germline-derived CDR1 and CDR2 are DFQATT and SNEGSKA (reference sequence). CDR3 in amino acids: CSAVIRQPQHF. For the CDR3, the DNA is TGCAGTGCGGTTATTCGGCAGCCCCAGCATTTT.

The V and J genes are TRBV6-1 and TRBJ2-7; TRBD2 aligns across 9 bases. The length of the CDR3 is 18 residues. Looked up from germline, CDR1 is MNHNS and CDR2 is SASEGT. V lost 2 bases and J lost 0; bases outside the gene matches: 11. The CDR3 spells CASSESASGMGLSYEQYF. The CDR3 DNA is TGTGCCAGCAGTGAAAGCGCTAGCGGGATGGGCCTCTCCTACGAGCAGTACTTC.

The V and J genes are TRBV19 and TRBJ1-6, with 9 positions matching TRBD1. Germline V gene data show CDR1 as LNHDA and CDR2 as SQIVND (reference sequence). This CDR3 has 15 amino acids. The ends lost 7 bases at V and 4 bases at J; junction bases unmatched: 5. This CDR3 reads CASKGTGMYNSPLHF. CDR3 nucleotides: TGTGCCAGTAAGGGGACAGGGATGTATAATTCACCCCTCCACTTT.

The chain joins TRBV19 to TRBJ1-2; TRBD1 is a possible D gene (5 bases). The CDR3 has 15 amino acids. The ends were cut back, 5 bases at V and 0 bases at J, with 13 bases in the middle. Germline lookup yields CDR1 LNHDA and CDR2 SQIVND (reference sequence). CDR3 in DNA: TGTGCCAGTAGTGCAAAGGACATAACTAACTATGGCTACACCTTC. Translating gives CASSAKDITNYGYTF.

The rearrangement joins TRBV15 to TRBJ2-7, with 9 nucleotides matching TRBD1. This CDR3 region has 16 residues. Germline CDR1 is LNHNV and CDR2 is YYDKDF (reference sequence). J gave up 0 bases and V 4 bases, and 7 bases lay outside the gene matches. The chain's CDR3 is CATSKSGTGTSYEQYF. The CDR3 DNA follows: TGTGCCACCAGCAAAAGTGGGACAGGGACCTCCTACGAGCAGTACTTC.

The gene calls are TRBV11-3 and TRBJ1-3; D unresolved. The CDR3 is 14 residues long. CDR1 SGHNT and CDR2 YENEEA come from the germline V gene. Between the trimmed V and J ends, which lost 3 bases and 4 bases, there was a span of 10 bases. This CDR3 is CASSFSGRGNTIYF. The CDR3 DNA is TGTGCCAGCAGCTTTTCCGGGAGAGGAAACACCATATATTTT.

The chain employs TRBV15 and TRBJ1-3, with D perhaps matching TRBD1 (6 bases). Germline loops: CDR1 LNHNV, CDR2 YYDKDF (reference sequence). There are 17 residues in the CDR3. Trimming shortened V by 2 bases and J by 0 bases, and 14 bases separated the two germline ends. CDR3 coding DNA: TGTGCCACCAGCAGACTCCGGGACAACCGCTCTGGAAACACCATATATTTT. Protein sequence: CATSRLRDNRSGNTIYF.

The chain recombines TRBV12-3 or TRBV12-4 with TRBJ1-3; D not resolved. V lost 4 bases and J lost 8, with 6 bases in between. The CDR3 covers 11 residues. This chain's CDR3 is CASSYRDTIYF. Written as DNA, the CDR3 is TGTGCCAGCAGTTACCGGGACACCATATATTTT.

Only one count was recorded for this clone. V is TRBV3-1 (or the pseudogene TRBV3-2) and J is TRBJ1-2, with unresolved D. Trimming cost V 1 base and J 0 bases, with 9 bases left between them. CDR3 length: 15 residues. The V gene's germline CDR1 is LGHDT and CDR2 YNNKEL (reference sequence). The DNA of the CDR3 is TGTGCCAGCAGCCAAGGAGCCAGGACTAACTATGGCTACACCTTC. It is translated as CASSQGARTNYGYTF.

V is TRBV6-1 and J is TRBJ1-5; TRBD1 agrees at 9 bases. This CDR3 comprises 12 residues. V was pared by 2 bases and J by 12 bases, with 2 bases of the junction left unmatched. Germline V gene lookup returns CDR1 MNHNS and CDR2 SASEGT. The CDR3 DNA sequence: TGTGCCAGCAGTGAACTGGGACAGGGCCAGCATTTT. This gives the protein CASSELGQGQHF.

The chain recombines TRBV3-1 (or the pseudogene TRBV3-2) with TRBJ1-3; D gene uncertain. Trimming removed 3 bases from V and 7 bases from J, with 10 bases in between. This CDR3 has 13 amino acids. Germline V CDR1 and CDR2: LGHDT, YNNKEL (reference sequence). Here the CDR3 DNA reads TGTGCCAGCAGCCAGAGGACTCCTAACACCATATATTTT. Its protein is CASSQRTPNTIYF.

V is TRBV11-2 and J is TRBJ2-1; TRBD1 is a possible D gene (5 bases). Germline lookup yields CDR1 SGHAT and CDR2 FQNNGV. There are 12 residues in the CDR3. V was cut by 1 base and J by 10 bases, with 8 bases left in between. The CDR3: CASSLVDTEQFF. In DNA form, the CDR3 reads TGTGCCAGCAGCTTAGTGGACACGGAGCAGTTCTTC.

The V gene is TRBV4-2, the J gene TRBJ1-2; 9 bases map to TRBD1. This CDR3 comprises 15 residues. Germline CDR1 reads LGHNA; CDR2 reads YNFKEQ. The V segment lost 1 base and the J segment 3 bases; nucleotides outside the gene matches: 3. The CDR3 spells CASSQVGQGDYGYTF. The DNA of the CDR3 is TGTGCCAGCAGCCAAGTGGGACAGGGAGACTATGGCTACACCTTC.

The rearrangement joins TRBV9 to TRBJ2-4; 10 bases are a match to TRBD1. Germline CDR1 SGDLS, CDR2 YYNGEE. The CDR3 runs 14 residues. The J segment lost 8 bases and the V segment lost 4 bases, leaving 6 bases of the junction unmatched. CDR3 DNA sequence: TGTGCCAGCAGCCCCAGACAGGGGGCAGACATTCAGTACTTC. Translation: CASSPRQGADIQYF.

The gene calls are TRBV6-1 and TRBJ2-1, with TRBD1 as a possible D gene (7 bases). The CDR3 length is 14 residues. The ends were cut back, 1 base at V and 13 bases at J, with 17 bases in the middle. CDR1 and CDR2 (germline): MNHNS, SASEGT. CDR3 coding DNA: TGTGCCAGCAGTGAAGTAAGGAGGGGGACAGATCAGTTCTTC. Translation: CASSEVRRGTDQFF.

The CDR3 region has the DNA TGTGCCAGCAGTTCCCGACCTGGGAGCGGGGAGCTGTTTTTT. Encoded protein: CASSSRPGSGELFF. The chain uses TRBV28 and TRBJ2-2; D possibly corresponds to TRBD2 (5 bases). Between the trimmed V and J ends, which lost 4 bases and 7 bases, there was a span of 13 bases. Per germline, CDR1 MDHEN and CDR2 SYDVKM. The length of the CDR3 is 14 residues.

This chain joins TRBV7-9 and TRBJ1-3, with D possibly TRBD1 on 5 matching bases. V lost 5 bases to trimming and J lost 0 bases, with 14 bases between them. The germline V gene has CDR1 SEHNR and CDR2 FQNEAQ (reference sequence). The CDR3 has 16 amino acids. This CDR3 is CASSLGVGGSGNTIYF. The CDR3 coding sequence is TGTGCCAGCAGCCTCGGGGTGGGGGGCTCTGGAAACACCATATATTTT.

The V call is TRBV9, the J call TRBJ1-4, with D uncertain. The CDR3 runs 14 residues. Germline values: CDR1 SGDLS, CDR2 YYNGEE. V lost 3 bases and J lost 3, with 9 bases in between. This CDR3 is CASSARAANEKLFF. CDR3 coding DNA: TGTGCCAGCAGCGCCCGGGCTGCTAATGAAAAACTGTTTTTT.

V gene TRBV9 combines with J gene TRBJ2-2, with no clear D. The V gene lost 0 bases and the J gene lost 4 bases, with 4 bases spanning the gap. This CDR3 contains 13 residues. Germline-derived CDR1 and CDR2 are SGDLS and YYNGEE. DNA of the CDR3: TGTGCCAGCAGCGTAGCGACCACCGGGGAGCTGTTTTTT. Translated, it gives CASSVATTGELFF.

The chain employs TRBV2 and TRBJ1-5, with D maybe TRBD1 (6 bases). V lost 7 bases, J lost 4 bases, and 11 bases lay in between. Germline V gene sequence: CDR1 SNHLY, CDR2 FYNNEI. The CDR3 loop spans 13 amino acids. CDR3 residues: CASKSTGNQPQHF. The DNA for the CDR3 is TGTGCCAGCAAATCGACAGGTAATCAGCCCCAGCATTTT.

This clone was detected only once. The V and J genes are TRBV24-1 and TRBJ2-1; TRBD2 matches 7 bases. This CDR3 comprises 17 residues. CDR1 KGHDR and CDR2 SFDVKD come from the germline V gene. V shed 0 bases, J shed 7 bases, and the junction held 11 bases outside the gene matches. CDR3 region: CATSDLRAGEGLNEQFF. Here the CDR3 DNA reads TGTGCCACCAGTGATTTGAGGGCGGGAGAGGGATTGAATGAGCAGTTCTTC.

The genes are TRBV11-3 and TRBJ1-3; D unclear. The CDR3 is 13 amino acids. CDR1 is SGHNT and CDR2 is YENEEA in the germline V gene. Trimming cost V 0 bases and J 3 bases, with 3 bases left between them. The DNA of the CDR3 is TGTGCCAGCAGCTTAGACAGTGGAAACACCATATATTTT. Its protein product is CASSLDSGNTIYF.

This sequence joins TRBV19 and TRBJ1-1; TRBD1 aligns across 7 bases. Germline V gives CDR1 LNHDA, CDR2 SQIVND (reference sequence). Germline trimming cut 7 bases from V and 4 bases from J; bases unmatched to any gene: 3. The CDR3 is 12 amino acids. CDR3 DNA: TGTGCCAGTAACCACAGGGGCACTGAAGCTTTCTTT. Translation: CASNHRGTEAFF.

This clone was detected only once. The V call is TRBV9, the J call TRBJ1-6; D is perhaps TRBD1 (6 bases). The CDR3 covers 16 residues. CDR1 and CDR2 (germline): SGDLS, YYNGEE. The V and J ends lost 3 bases and 7 bases respectively, with 17 bases between them. The CDR3 region is CASSEDNGGGNSPLHF. The CDR3 DNA reads as TGTGCCAGCAGCGAGGACAACGGAGGGGGGAATTCACCCCTCCACTTT.

This clone appeared a few times. The chain couples TRBV9 to TRBJ1-1, with D hard to call. Germline V gene sequence: CDR1 SGDLS, CDR2 YYNGEE. CDR3 size: 13 residues. Deletions cut 0 bases from V and 10 bases from J, with 13 bases between. CDR3 DNA sequence: TGTGCCAGCAGCGTAGGCCATGAGCACTCAGCTTTCTTT. Translation gives CASSVGHEHSAFF.